The 22 T cell receptor beta chains below come from one sample, sequenced in a study of blood T cell repertoires in COVID-19 (TCRdb year 2020). The library was obtained by the immunoSEQ multiplex PCR assay. TCRdb's version of the immuneACCESS table is confined to in-frame rearrangements and falls short of the full clone set. An unresolved V gene accounts for under half of the shortfall where checked; the remainder is of unknown origin. The sample table contains about 140,000 clones; only one count was recorded for 65% to 85% of them. Around 8.6% of the sample comes from the top ten. Sequencing input: peripheral blood. The receptors come from a human donor in a cohort sampled during active COVID-19.

The chain recombines TRBV2 with TRBJ1-2, with D hard to call. The CDR3 totals 15 residues. Germline V lookup: CDR1 SNHLY, CDR2 FYNNEI. Between the trimmed V and J ends, which lost 5 bases and 8 bases, there was a span of 21 bases. CDR3 in amino acids: CASSLLLRPLAGYTF. The CDR3 DNA is TGTGCCAGCAGTCTCCTGTTACGGCCATTAGCGGGCTACACCTTC.

The rearrangement uses TRBV6-5 and TRBJ2-1, with D perhaps TRBD2 (6 bases). Germline V gives CDR1 MNHEY, CDR2 SVGAGI. The CDR3 is 15 amino acids. Trimming removed 2 bases from V and 7 bases from J, with 15 bases in between. In DNA form, the CDR3 reads TGTGCCAGCAGTTACGGGCGGGGCGTACAGAATGAGCAGTTCTTC. Protein product: CASSYGRGVQNEQFF.

CDR3 residues: CASSLGVTNTEAFF. In nucleotides, the CDR3 is TGCGCCAGCAGCTTAGGGGTCACGAACACTGAAGCTTTCTTT. The V and J genes are TRBV5-1 and TRBJ1-1; perhaps TRBD1 as D (5 bases). CDR3 length: 14 amino acids. V was shortened by 2 bases and J by 1 base, with 9 bases between the two germline ends. Germline loops: CDR1 SGHRS, CDR2 YFSETQ.

The rearrangement links TRBV6-1 to TRBJ2-5, with 8 bases aligning to TRBD1. Trimming cost V 3 bases and J 5 bases; bases outside gene matches: 8. The CDR3 is made up of 15 amino acids. Germline values: CDR1 MNHNS, CDR2 SASEGT. The DNA of the CDR3 is TGTGCCAGCAGTGAGGAGCGGACAGGGTCCGAGACCCAGTACTTC. It translates to CASSEERTGSETQYF.

CDR3 protein: CASSPATRGRGETQYF. For the CDR3, the DNA is TGTGCCAGCAGCCCCGCGACGCGGGGGAGGGGGGAGACCCAGTACTTC. This chain connects TRBV3-1 (or the pseudogene TRBV3-2) to TRBJ2-5; TRBD2 is a possible D gene (7 bases). The V gene's germline CDR1 is LGHDT and CDR2 YNNKEL (reference sequence). This CDR3 contains 16 residues. The V end lost 4 bases, the J end lost 5 bases, and 20 bases lay between the germline ends.

The chain joins TRBV19 to TRBJ1-4; D unresolved. The V end was cut by 3 bases, the J end by 0 bases, with 8 bases between. CDR3 length: 15 amino acids. Germline V gives CDR1 LNHDA, CDR2 SQIVND (reference sequence). The CDR3 loop is CASSIGQATNEKLFF. The CDR3 nucleotides are TGTGCCAGTAGTATTGGCCAGGCAACTAATGAAAAACTGTTTTTT.

The chain carries TRBV29-1 and TRBJ2-4; possible D gene TRBD2, 6 bases. The germline V and J ends were trimmed by 6 bases and 5 bases, with 17 bases remaining between them. This CDR3 is 14 amino acids long. Per germline, CDR1 SQVTM and CDR2 ANQGSEA. As DNA, the CDR3 is TGCAGCGTCCAGGAAGACCCGGGGGAAAACATTCAGTACTTC. This translates into CSVQEDPGENIQYF.

The gene calls are TRBV5-6 and TRBJ1-2, with TRBD1 matching 7 bases. CDR3 length equals 15 residues. With 4 bases clipped from V and 1 base from J, the junction kept 7 bases outside the gene matches. Germline V gene lookup returns CDR1 SGHDT and CDR2 YYEEEE. The CDR3, as DNA: TGTGCCAGCAGCCTCCGCCAGGGGGGTAACTATGGCTACACCTTC. Residues: CASSLRQGGNYGYTF.

V usage is TRBV19 and J usage is TRBJ2-1; 9 positions agree with TRBD2. The CDR3 is made up of 12 amino acids. Germline lookup yields CDR1 LNHDA and CDR2 SQIVND (reference sequence). V lost 4 bases and J lost 12; bases outside the gene matches: 4. CDR3 loop: CASSTGTSSQFF. For the CDR3, the DNA is TGTGCCAGTAGTACCGGGACTAGCTCGCAGTTCTTC.

This chain links TRBV4-1 with TRBJ2-5, with 12 bases aligning to TRBD2. There are 19 residues in the CDR3. CDR1 and CDR2 (germline): MGHRA, YSYEKL. V dropped 0 bases and J dropped 4; count of bases not matched to a gene: 12. The chain's CDR3 is CASSQDGASGGGYRETQYF. DNA for the CDR3: TGCGCCAGCAGCCAAGATGGGGCTAGCGGGGGGGGATATAGAGAGACCCAGTACTTC.

The gene calls are TRBV20-1 and TRBJ2-5; 8 bases fit TRBD2. CDR3 size: 11 residues. CDR1 and CDR2 (germline): DFQATT, SNEGSKA (reference sequence). After removal of 6 bases from V and 7 bases from J, the junction contained 4 bases not matched to a gene. CDR3 protein: CSAPGGGTQYF. The CDR3 DNA sequence: TGCAGTGCCCCCGGGGGGGGGACCCAGTACTTC.

The V call is TRBV5-1, the J call TRBJ1-1; 7 bases map to TRBD1. Germline trimming cut 6 bases from V and 5 bases from J; bases unmatched to any gene: 10. The CDR3 is 14 amino acids. Germline assignment: CDR1 SGHRS and CDR2 YFSETQ. The CDR3 sequence: CASTSEGARTEAFF. The CDR3 nucleotides are TGCGCCAGCACGAGTGAGGGGGCGCGAACTGAAGCTTTCTTT.

This chain connects TRBV3-1 (or the pseudogene TRBV3-2) to TRBJ2-7; no firm D call. CDR1 is LGHDT, CDR2 YNNKEL, per germline (reference sequence). The CDR3 extends over 11 amino acids. The V and J ends lost 6 bases and 0 bases respectively, with 3 bases between them. The CDR3 spells CASSHSYEQYF. The CDR3 DNA reads TGTGCCAGCAGTCACTCCTACGAGCAGTACTTC.

This clone was counted a few times. This chain uses TRBV12-5 with TRBJ2-1; 12 bases fit TRBD1. This CDR3 has 15 residues. Germline V lookup: CDR1 LGHNT, CDR2 FRNRAP. The J segment lost 7 bases and the V segment lost 5 bases, leaving 6 bases of the junction unmatched. CDR3 sequence (DNA): TGTGCTAGTGGTCGGGACAGGGGGCCGCAGAATGAGCAGTTCTTC. As protein: CASGRDRGPQNEQFF.

This clone was detected once. This chain links TRBV6-6 with TRBJ1-2, with TRBD1 identical over 7 bases. The germline V gene has CDR1 MNHNY and CDR2 SVGAGI (reference sequence). V shed 5 bases and J 0 bases; nucleotides not matched to a gene: 15. The CDR3 runs to 18 residues. The CDR3 protein is CASSPHVDRASPNYGYTF. As DNA, the CDR3 is TGTGCCAGCAGTCCCCATGTAGACAGGGCGTCTCCTAACTATGGCTACACCTTC.

This clone came up once. The genes are TRBV20-1 and TRBJ1-3; perhaps TRBD1 as D (5 bases). This CDR3 contains 13 residues. The germline V gene has CDR1 DFQATT and CDR2 SNEGSKA (reference sequence). Trimming took 3 bases from V and 9 from J, leaving 15 bases between them. The CDR3 nucleotides read TGCAGTGCTAGTTCTGCAGGGCCTAGCACCATATATTTT. This gives the protein CSASSAGPSTIYF.

This clone came up a few times. J is TRBJ2-7 and V is TRBV19; tentative D call: TRBD1 (6 bases). Germline V lookup: CDR1 LNHDA, CDR2 SQIVND (reference sequence). The V end was cut by 2 bases, the J end by 0 bases, with 11 bases between. CDR3 length: 15 amino acids. CDR3 loop: CASSIQGLNSYEQYF. The CDR3 DNA is TGTGCCAGTAGTATACAGGGGTTAAACTCCTACGAGCAGTACTTC.

The chain couples TRBV28 to TRBJ1-2; 7 bases are a match to TRBD1. In germline, CDR1 is MDHEN, CDR2 SYDVKM. Trimming removed 1 base from V and 2 bases from J; junction bases left unmatched: 4. The CDR3 length is 15 residues. CDR3 loop: CASSLYDRVNYGYTF. The CDR3 nucleotides read TGTGCCAGCAGTTTATACGACAGGGTGAACTATGGCTACACCTTC.

V gene TRBV28 combines with J gene TRBJ2-7; tentatively, D is TRBD2 (7 bases). Per the germline V gene, CDR1 is MDHEN and CDR2 is SYDVKM. The CDR3 consists of 15 residues. V was shortened by 8 bases and J by 0 bases, with 17 bases between the two germline ends. This CDR3 reads CASGRGGSTSYEQYF. CDR3 nucleotides: TGTGCCAGCGGCCGCGGGGGCTCCACCTCCTACGAGCAGTACTTC.

The gene calls are TRBV7-2 and TRBJ2-2; 7 bases fit TRBD2. This CDR3 has 16 amino acids. Germline CDR1 is SGHTA and CDR2 is FQGNSA. J lost 6 bases, V lost 3 bases, and 10 bases had no gene match. DNA for the CDR3: TGTGCCAGCAGCTTCAGGTGGGGGGGAGCGGCCGGGGAGCTGTTTTTT. This gives the protein CASSFRWGGAAGELFF.

This clone was found once. This sequence joins TRBV6-5 and TRBJ2-5, with 9 bases that match TRBD2. Germline values: CDR1 MNHEY, CDR2 SVGAGI. V lost 7 bases and J lost 4; bases outside the gene matches: 7. There are 14 residues in the CDR3. In DNA form, the CDR3 reads TGTGCCAGCAATTTAGCGGGGGTGCTAGAGACCCAGTACTTC. Amino acid sequence: CASNLAGVLETQYF.

V and J are TRBV5-1 and TRBJ2-1, with D tentatively TRBD1 (5 bases). Per the germline V gene, CDR1 is SGHRS and CDR2 is YFSETQ. This CDR3 contains 16 residues. The V end lost 0 bases, the J end lost 2 bases, and 12 bases lay between the germline ends. The DNA of the CDR3 is TGCGCCAGCAGCTTGGGAACAGGCCTACCCTACAATGAGCAGTTCTTC. This gives the protein CASSLGTGLPYNEQFF.